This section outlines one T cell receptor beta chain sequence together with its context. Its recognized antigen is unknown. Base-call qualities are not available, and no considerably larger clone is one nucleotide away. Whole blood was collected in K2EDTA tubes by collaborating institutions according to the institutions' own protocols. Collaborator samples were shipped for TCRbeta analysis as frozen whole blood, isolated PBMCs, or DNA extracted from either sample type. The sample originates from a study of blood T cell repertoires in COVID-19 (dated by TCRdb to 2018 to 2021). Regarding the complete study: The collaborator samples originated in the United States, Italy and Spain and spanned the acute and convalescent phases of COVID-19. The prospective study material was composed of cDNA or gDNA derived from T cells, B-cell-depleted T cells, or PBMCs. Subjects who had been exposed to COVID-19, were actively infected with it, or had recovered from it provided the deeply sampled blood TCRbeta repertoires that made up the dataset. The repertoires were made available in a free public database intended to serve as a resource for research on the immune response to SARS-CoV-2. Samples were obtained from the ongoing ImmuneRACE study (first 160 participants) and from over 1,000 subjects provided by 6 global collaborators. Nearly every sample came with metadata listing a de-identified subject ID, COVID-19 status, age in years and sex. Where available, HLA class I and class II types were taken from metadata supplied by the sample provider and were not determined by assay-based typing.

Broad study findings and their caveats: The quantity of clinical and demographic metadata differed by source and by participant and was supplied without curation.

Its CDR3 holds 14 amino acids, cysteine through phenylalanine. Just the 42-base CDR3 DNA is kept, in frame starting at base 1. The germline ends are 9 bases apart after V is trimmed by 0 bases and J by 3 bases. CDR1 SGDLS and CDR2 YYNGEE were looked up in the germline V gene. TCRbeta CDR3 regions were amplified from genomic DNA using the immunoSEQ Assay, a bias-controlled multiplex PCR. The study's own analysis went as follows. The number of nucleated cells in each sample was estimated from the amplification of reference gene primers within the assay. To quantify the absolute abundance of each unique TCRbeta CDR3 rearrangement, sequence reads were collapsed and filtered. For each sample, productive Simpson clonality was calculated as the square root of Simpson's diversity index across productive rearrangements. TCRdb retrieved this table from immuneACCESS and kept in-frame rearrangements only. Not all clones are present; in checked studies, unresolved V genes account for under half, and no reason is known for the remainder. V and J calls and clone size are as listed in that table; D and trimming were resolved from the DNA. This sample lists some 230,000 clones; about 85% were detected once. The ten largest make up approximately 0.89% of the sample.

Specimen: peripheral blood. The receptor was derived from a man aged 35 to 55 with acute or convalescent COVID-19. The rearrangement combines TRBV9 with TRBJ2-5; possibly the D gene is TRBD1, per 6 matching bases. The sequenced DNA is TGTGCCAGCAGCGTAGGAGGGGGTGAAGAGACCCAGTACTTC. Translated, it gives CASSVGGGEETQYF.